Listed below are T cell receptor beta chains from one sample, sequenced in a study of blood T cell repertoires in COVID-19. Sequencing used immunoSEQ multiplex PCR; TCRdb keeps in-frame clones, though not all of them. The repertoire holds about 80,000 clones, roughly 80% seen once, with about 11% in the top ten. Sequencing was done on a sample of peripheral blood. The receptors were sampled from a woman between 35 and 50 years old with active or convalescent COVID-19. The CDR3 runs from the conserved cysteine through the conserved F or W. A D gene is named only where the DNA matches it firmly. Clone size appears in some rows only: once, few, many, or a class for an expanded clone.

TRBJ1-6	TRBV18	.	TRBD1	TGTGCCAGCTCCGACCAGGGGGCAAATTCACCCCTCCACTTT	CASSDQGANSPLHF
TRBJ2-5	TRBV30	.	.	TGTGCCTGGAGTGTATCTGGAGAAGAGACCCAGTACTTC	CAWSVSGEETQYF
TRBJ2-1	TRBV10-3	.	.	TGTGCCATCAGTGAGAGTTGGGTGTTGACTAACAATGAGCAGTTCTTC	CAISESWVLTNNEQFF
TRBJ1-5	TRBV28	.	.	TGTGCCAGCAGTATAGGGGAACTTTTCCTTTATCAGCCCCAGCATTTT	CASSIGELFLYQPQHF
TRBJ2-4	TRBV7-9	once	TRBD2	TGTGCCAGCAGCTTAGTTTCCGGACTAGCGGGGAACATTCAGTACTTC	CASSLVSGLAGNIQYF
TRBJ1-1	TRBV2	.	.	TGTGCCAGCAAGGGACATAACACTGAAGCTTTCTTT	CASKGHNTEAFF
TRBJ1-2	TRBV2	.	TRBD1	TGTGCCAGCAGTGGTGGGACAGCGAGCTATGGCTACACCTTC	CASSGGTASYGYTF
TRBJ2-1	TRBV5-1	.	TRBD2	TGCGCCAGCAGCACGAGCGGGAAAGTGGGTTACAATGAGCAGTTCTTC	CASSTSGKVGYNEQFF
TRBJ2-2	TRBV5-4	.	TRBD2	TGTGCCAGCAGCCCCCGCGGGGGGGGCTTCGGGGAGCTGTTTTTT	CASSPRGGGFGELFF
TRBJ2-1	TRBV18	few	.	TGTGCCAGCTCACCCCTTGGGTACAGGACCTACAATGAGCAGTTCTTC	CASSPLGYRTYNEQFF
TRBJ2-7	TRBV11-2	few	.	TGTGCCAGCAGCTGGGACGGGAGCTTGGGGGACTTC	CASSWDGSLGDF
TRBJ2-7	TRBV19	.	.	TGTGCCAGTAGTATGTCCGGTTCGGGCTCCTACGAGCAGTACTTC	CASSMSGSGSYEQYF
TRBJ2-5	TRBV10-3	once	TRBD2	TGTGCCATCAGTGGGATACTAGCGGGGGACCAAGAGACCCAGTACTTC	CAISGILAGDQETQYF
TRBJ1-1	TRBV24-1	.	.	TGTGCCACCAGTTCCGAGGCGGCTGAAGCTTTCTTT	CATSSEAAEAFF
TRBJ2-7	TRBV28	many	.	TGTGCCAGCAGTTTGACTAGGTGGTCGTACGAGCAGTACTTC	CASSLTRWSYEQYF
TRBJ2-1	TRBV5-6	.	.	TGTGCCAGCAGCCGACTAGACGAGCAGTTCTTC	CASSRLDEQFF
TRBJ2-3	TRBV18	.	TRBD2	TGTGCCAGCTCACCACCTAGGTTAGCGGGGGACTCTACTCCGCAGTATTTT	CASSPPRLAGDSTPQYF
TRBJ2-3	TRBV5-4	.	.	TGTGCCAGCAGCTCCTATTTGGATACGCAGTATTTT	CASSSYLDTQYF
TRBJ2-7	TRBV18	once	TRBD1	TGTGCCAGCTTTCCGGGACAGGGCTACGAGCAGTACTTC	CASFPGQGYEQYF
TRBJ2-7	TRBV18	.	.	TGTGCCAGCTCACCAGTTATCCAGGGGTATTACGAGCAGTACTTC	CASSPVIQGYYEQYF
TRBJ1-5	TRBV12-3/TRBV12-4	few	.	TGTGCCAGCAGTTCCGAGGGTGCTCAGCCCCAGCATTTT	CASSSEGAQPQHF
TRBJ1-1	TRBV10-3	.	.	TGTGCCATCGAAAATGGGACACCGAACACTGAAGCTTTCTTT	CAIENGTPNTEAFF
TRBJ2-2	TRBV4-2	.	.	TGTGCCAGCAGCGTTAGCGGGAACACCGGGGAGCTGTTTTTT	CASSVSGNTGELFF
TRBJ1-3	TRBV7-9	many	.	TGTGCCAGCACGGACAGTTTCTCTGGAAACACCATATATTTT	CASTDSFSGNTIYF
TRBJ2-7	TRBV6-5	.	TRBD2	TGTGCCAGCAGTCGGACTAGCGATGTGTACGAGCAGTACTTC	CASSRTSDVYEQYF
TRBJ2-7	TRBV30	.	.	TGTGCCTGGAATTTGGAGGTCGAGCAGTACTTC	CAWNLEVEQYF
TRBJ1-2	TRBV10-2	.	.	TGCGCCAGCAGCGATGGCAGGGCTGGCTACACCTTC	CASSDGRAGYTF
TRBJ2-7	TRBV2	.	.	TGTGCCAGCAGTGGAAGCCTTAAGGGGGTCTACGAGCAGTACTTC	CASSGSLKGVYEQYF
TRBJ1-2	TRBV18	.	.	TGTGCCAGCTCACTAACAGGGATTTTATACGGCTACACCTTC	CASSLTGILYGYTF